Listed here is a single T cell receptor (beta chain). Antigen: not known. The protocol was immunoSEQ multiplex PCR, while the TCRdb copy is restricted to in-frame clones and leaves out a portion. Of some 180,000 clones listed, just under 95% are singletons. These data are taken from a study of T cell responses to AZD1222 COVID-19 vaccine. The study's findings and limits: Baseline testing showed seropositivity in only a handful of AZD1222 recipients.

The source is an adult who received the MenACWY meningococcal vaccine as a control. The sequences come from peripheral blood, collected 28 days after the second dose of the MenACWY control vaccine.

The CDR3 loop reads CASSLAGKQETQYF. The DNA of the CDR3 is TGTGCCAGCAGCTTAGCCGGCAAGCAAGAGACCCAGTACTTC. This chain joins TRBV7-2 and TRBJ2-5; D not certain. The V end lost 0 bases, the J end lost 2 bases, and 7 bases lay between the germline ends. The CDR3 has 14 residues. Germline CDR1 and CDR2: SGHTA and FQGNSA.